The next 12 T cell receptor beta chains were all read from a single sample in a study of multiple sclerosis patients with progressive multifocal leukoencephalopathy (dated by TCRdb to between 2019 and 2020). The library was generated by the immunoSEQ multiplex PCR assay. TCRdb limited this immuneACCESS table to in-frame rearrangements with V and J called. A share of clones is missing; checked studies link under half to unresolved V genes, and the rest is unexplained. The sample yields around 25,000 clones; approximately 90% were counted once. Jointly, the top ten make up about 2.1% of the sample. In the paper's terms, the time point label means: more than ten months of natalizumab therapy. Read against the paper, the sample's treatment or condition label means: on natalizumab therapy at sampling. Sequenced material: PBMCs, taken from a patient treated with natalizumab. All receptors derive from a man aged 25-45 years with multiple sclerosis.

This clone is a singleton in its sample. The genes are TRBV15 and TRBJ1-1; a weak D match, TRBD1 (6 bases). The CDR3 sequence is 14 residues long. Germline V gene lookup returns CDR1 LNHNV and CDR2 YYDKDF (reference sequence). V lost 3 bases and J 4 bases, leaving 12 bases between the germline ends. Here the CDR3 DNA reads TGTGCCACCAGCAGCAGAAGGGGGATCACTGAAGCTTTCTTT. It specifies CATSSRRGITEAFF.

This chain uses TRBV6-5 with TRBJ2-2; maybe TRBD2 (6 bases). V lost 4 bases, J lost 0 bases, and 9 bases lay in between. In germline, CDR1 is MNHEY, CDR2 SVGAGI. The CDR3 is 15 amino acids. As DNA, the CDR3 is TGTGCCAGCAGTTGGGGGACTCCGAACACCGGGGAGCTGTTTTTT. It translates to CASSWGTPNTGELFF.

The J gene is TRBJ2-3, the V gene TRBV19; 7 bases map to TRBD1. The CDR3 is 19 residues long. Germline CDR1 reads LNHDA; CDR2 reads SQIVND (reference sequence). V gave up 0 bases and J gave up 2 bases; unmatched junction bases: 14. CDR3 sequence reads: CASSIDRQGTEAFTDTQYF. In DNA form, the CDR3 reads TGTGCCAGTAGTATAGATCGACAAGGGACAGAAGCTTTCACAGATACGCAGTATTTT.

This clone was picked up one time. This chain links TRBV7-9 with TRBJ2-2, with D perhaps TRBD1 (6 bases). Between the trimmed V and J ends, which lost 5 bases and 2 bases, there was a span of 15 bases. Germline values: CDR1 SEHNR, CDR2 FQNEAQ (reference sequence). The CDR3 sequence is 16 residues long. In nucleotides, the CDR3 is TGTGCCAGCAGCGCTATCGGGACACTTAACACCGGGGAGCTGTTTTTT. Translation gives CASSAIGTLNTGELFF.

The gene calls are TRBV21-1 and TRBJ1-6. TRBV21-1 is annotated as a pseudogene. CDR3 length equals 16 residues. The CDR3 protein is CASSKASPRDNSPLHF. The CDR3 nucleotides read TGTGCCAGCAGCAAAGCTTCGCCGCGGGATAATTCACCCCTCCACTTT.

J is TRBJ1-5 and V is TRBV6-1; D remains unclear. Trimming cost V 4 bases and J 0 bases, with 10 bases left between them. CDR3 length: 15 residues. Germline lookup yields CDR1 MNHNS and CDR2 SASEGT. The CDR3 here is CASSALQYSNQPQHF. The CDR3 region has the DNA TGTGCCAGCAGTGCTTTACAGTATAGCAATCAGCCCCAGCATTTT.

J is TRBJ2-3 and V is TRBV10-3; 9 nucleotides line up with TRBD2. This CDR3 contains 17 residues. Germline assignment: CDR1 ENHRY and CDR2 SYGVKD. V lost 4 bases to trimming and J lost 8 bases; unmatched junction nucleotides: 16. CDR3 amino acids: CAISGFVAGDGAGTQYF. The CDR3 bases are TGTGCCATCAGTGGGTTTGTAGCGGGAGATGGGGCAGGTACGCAGTATTTT.

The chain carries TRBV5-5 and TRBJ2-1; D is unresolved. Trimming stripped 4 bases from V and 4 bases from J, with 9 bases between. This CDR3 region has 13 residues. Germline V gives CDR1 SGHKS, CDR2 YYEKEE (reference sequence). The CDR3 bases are TGTGCCAGCAGCACAATAGGATACAATGAGCAGTTCTTC. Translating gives CASSTIGYNEQFF.

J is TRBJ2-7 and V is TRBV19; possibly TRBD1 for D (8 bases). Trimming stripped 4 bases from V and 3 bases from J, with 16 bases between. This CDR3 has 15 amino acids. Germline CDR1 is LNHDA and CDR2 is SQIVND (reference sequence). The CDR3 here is CASSKQGGTYYEQYF. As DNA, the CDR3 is TGTGCCAGTAGTAAACAGGGGGGGACTTACTACGAGCAGTACTTC.

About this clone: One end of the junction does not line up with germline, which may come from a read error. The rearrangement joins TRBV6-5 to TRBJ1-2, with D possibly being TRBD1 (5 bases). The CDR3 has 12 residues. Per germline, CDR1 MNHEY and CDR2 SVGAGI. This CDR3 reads CASSPGAYSYTF. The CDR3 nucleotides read TGTGCCAGCAGTCCCGGGGCCTATAGCTACACCTTC.

The CDR3 DNA follows: TGTGCCAGCAGCTTAGCTAGGGGGGAACGGAGTGGCTACACCTTC. As protein: CASSLARGERSGYTF. The chain uses TRBV7-9 and TRBJ1-2, with D possibly matching TRBD1 (6 bases). The germline gives CDR1 SEHNR, CDR2 FQNEAQ (reference sequence). The CDR3 has 15 residues. Trimming cost V 0 bases and J 7 bases, with 15 bases left between them. The entire variable domain, with the rest obtained from reference TRBV7-9 and TRBJ1-2, is as follows: DTGVSQNPRHKITKRGQNVTFRCDPISEHNRLYWYRQTLGQGPEFLTYFQNEAQLEKSRLLSDRFSAERPKGSFSTLEIQRTEQGDSAMYLCASSLARGERSGYTFGSGTRLTVV.

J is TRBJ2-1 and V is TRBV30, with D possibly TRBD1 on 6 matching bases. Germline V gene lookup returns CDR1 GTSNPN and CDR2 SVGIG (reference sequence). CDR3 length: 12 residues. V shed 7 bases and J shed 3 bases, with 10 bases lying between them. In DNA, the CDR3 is TGTGCCTACCGGGACAACTACAATGAGCAGTTCTTC. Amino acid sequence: CAYRDNYNEQFF.